This T cell receptor (beta chain) was sequenced in a study of beta chain features in type 1 diabetes. Sequencing targeted expressed TCRB transcripts, as all isolated RNA had been reverse transcribed. Naive, central memory and regulatory T cell samples produced a mean of about 3.4 million reads. Some clones are missing from TCRdb's copy, which holds only in-frame ones; the method was immunoSEQ multiplex PCR. Of hundreds of thousands of clones in the sample, 15% to 17% are singletons; the top ten hold 0.07% to 0.095%. Every donor had blood drawn once into heparin, roughly 100 mL on average. All sorted populations exceeded 95% purity. Germline V gene sequence: CDR1 SGHRS, CDR2 YFSETQ. The CDR3 is made up of 15 amino acids. Trimming took 0 bases from V and 5 from J, leaving 14 bases between them.

The sequence was collected from a man aged 18 to 30 in good health. Sequences were obtained from naive CD4+ T cells from blood. J is TRBJ1-1 and V is TRBV5-1; D gene ambiguous. CDR3 sequence (DNA): TGCGCCAGCAGCTTGGTTTCCGGGCCTTCAACTGAAGCTTTCTTT. Translated: CASSLVSGPSTEAFF.